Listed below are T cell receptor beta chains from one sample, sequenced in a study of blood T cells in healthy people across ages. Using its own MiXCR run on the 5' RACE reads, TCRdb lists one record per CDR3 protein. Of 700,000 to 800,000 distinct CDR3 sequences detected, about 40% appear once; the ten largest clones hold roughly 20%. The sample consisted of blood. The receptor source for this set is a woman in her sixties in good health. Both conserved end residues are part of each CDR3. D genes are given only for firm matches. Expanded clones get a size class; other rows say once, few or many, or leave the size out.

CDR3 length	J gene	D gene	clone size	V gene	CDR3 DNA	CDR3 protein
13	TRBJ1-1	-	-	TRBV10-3	TGTGCCATCAGTGAGAATGGGAGCACTGAAGCTTTCTTT	CAISENGSTEAFF
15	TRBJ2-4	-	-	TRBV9	TGTGCCAGCAGCGTAGGGCCGGGAGCCCAAAACATTCAGTACTTC	CASSVGPGAQNIQYF
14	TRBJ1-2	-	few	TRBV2	TGTGCCAGCAGCGTAGAACCTTCGTTTTATGGCTACACCTTC	CASSVEPSFYGYTF
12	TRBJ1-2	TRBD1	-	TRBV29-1	TGCAGCTTACTCGACAGGGGTGATGGCTACACCTTC	CSLLDRGDGYTF
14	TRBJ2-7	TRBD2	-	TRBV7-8	TGTGCCAGCAGCTCCAGGGACTATCTTTACGAGCAGTACTTC	CASSSRDYLYEQYF
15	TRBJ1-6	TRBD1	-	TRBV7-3	TGTGCCAGCAGCTTATTTCAGGGGGCAAGTTCACCCCTCCACTTT	CASSLFQGASSPLHF
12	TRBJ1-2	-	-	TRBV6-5	TGTGCCAGCACTCGAGGGGGGGCAGGCTACACCTTC	CASTRGGAGYTF
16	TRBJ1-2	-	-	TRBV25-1	TGTGCCAGCAGTGAATATAGTGCGGGGAATGCCTATGGCTACACCTTC	CASSEYSAGNAYGYTF
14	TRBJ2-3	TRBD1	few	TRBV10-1	TGCGCCAGCAAGGGGACAGGGGACACAGATACGCAGTATTTT	CASKGTGDTDTQYF
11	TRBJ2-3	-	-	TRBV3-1	TGTGCCAGCGTGGGCACAGATACGCAGTATTTT	CASVGTDTQYF